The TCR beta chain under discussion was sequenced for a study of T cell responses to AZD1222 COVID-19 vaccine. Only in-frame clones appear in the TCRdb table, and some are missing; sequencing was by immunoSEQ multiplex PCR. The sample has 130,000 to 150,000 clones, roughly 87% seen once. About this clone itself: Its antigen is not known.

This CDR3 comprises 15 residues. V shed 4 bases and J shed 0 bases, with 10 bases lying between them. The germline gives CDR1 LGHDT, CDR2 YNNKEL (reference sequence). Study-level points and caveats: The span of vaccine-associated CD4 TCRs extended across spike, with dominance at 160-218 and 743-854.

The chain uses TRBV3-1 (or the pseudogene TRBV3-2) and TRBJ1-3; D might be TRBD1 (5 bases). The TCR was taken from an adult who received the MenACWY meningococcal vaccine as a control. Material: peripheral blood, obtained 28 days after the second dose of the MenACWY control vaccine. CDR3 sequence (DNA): TGTGCCAGCAGCCGTAGGGGCGACTCTGGAAACACCATATATTTT. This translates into CASSRRGDSGNTIYF.